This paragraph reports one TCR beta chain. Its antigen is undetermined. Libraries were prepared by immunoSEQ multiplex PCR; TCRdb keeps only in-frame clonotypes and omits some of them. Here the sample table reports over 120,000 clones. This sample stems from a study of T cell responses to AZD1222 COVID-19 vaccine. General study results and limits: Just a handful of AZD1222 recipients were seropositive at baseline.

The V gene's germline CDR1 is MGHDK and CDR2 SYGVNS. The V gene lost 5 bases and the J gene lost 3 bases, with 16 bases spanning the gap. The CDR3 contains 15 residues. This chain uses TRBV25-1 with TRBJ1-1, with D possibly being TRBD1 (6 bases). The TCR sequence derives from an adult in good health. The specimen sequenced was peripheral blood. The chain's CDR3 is CASSPLRGGDTEAFF. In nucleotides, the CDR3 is TGTGCCAGCAGTCCTCTGAGGGGGGGAGACACTGAAGCTTTCTTT. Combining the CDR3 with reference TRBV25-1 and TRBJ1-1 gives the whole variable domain EADIYQTPRYLVIGTGKKITLECSQTMGHDKMYWYQQDPGMELHLIHYSYGVNSTEKGDLSSESTVSRIRTEHFPLTLESARPSHTSQYLCASSPLRGGDTEAFFGQGTRLTVV.